This T cell receptor beta chain comes out of a study of T cell repertoires in cytomegalovirus infection. Whole-study context: In public TCR beta signatures, there were indications of both CMV infection and matching HLA type. Study outcomes and limitations: Of the TCR beta families, the public ones yielded a cumulative frequency that identified carriers of CMV plus the relevant HLA. In two of eight donors, the top clonotype was HLA-C-restricted CMV-specific.

TCRdb re-derived calls from the reads in MiXCR, one entry per CDR3 protein. The table lists around 770,000 distinct CDR3 sequences, about 27% of them singletons, with roughly 13% in the top ten. As regards this clonotype: Its antigen is currently unknown.

CDR1 and CDR2 (germline): MNHEY, SVGAGI. The CDR3 sequence is 14 residues long. V gave up 2 bases and J gave up 5 bases, with 12 bases separating them. The sequence came from a human donor in good health (CMV status not recorded). Some clones in this sample may be carry-over from other donors' samples. The sample consisted of cultured CD8+ T cells from PBMCs, taken from culture after CMV antigen stimulation. This chain links TRBV6-5 with TRBJ1-2; D unclear. The CDR3 region has the DNA TGTGCCAGCAGTTACGACCCAGCGTCTTATGGCTACACCTTC. Its protein is CASSYDPASYGYTF.